These 19 T cell receptor beta chains were all obtained from the same sample, sequenced in a study of T cell changes during pregnancy in multiple sclerosis. The assay was immunoSEQ multiplex PCR, and TCRdb's table has in-frame clones only and misses some. The sample gives approximately 72,000 clones, about 94% of which show up once; 1.5% to 2% is in the top ten. This material consisted of peripheral blood, taken in the first trimester of pregnancy. These receptors came from a female donor in good health, enrolled as a control in a pregnancy study.

This chain uses TRBV13 with TRBJ2-3, with 14 bases identical to TRBD2. Germline V CDR1 and CDR2: PRHDT, FYEKMQ (reference sequence). The J segment lost 6 bases and the V segment lost 4 bases, leaving 9 bases of the junction unmatched. This CDR3 comprises 17 residues. CDR3 protein: CASSSGTSGRDGDTQYF. CDR3 DNA: TGTGCCAGCAGCTCTGGGACTAGCGGGAGAGACGGGGATACGCAGTATTTT. The full variable domain, rest sourced from reference TRBV13 and TRBJ2-3, is AAGVIQSPRHLIKEKRETATLKCYPIPRHDTVYWYQQGPGQDPQFLISFYEKMQSDKGSIPDRFSAQQFSDYHSELNMSSLELGDSALYFCASSSGTSGRDGDTQYFGPGTRLTVL.

J is TRBJ2-1 and V is TRBV18; 10 bases agree with TRBD2. This CDR3 is 15 amino acids long. J was trimmed by 8 bases and V by 3 bases; bases with no gene match: 7. CDR1 and CDR2 from the germline V gene are KGHSH and LQKENI. CDR3 protein: CASSPPSGSIDEQFF. In nucleotides, the CDR3 is TGTGCCAGCTCACCTCCTAGCGGGAGTATTGATGAGCAGTTCTTC.

V gene TRBV5-1 combines with J gene TRBJ1-4; 10 bases are a match to TRBD1. This CDR3 spans 16 amino acids. V lost 4 bases to trimming and J lost 7 bases; unmatched junction nucleotides: 10. Germline V gene sequence: CDR1 SGHRS, CDR2 YFSETQ. This CDR3 reads CASSVNGQGGTEKLFF. CDR3 DNA sequence: TGCGCCAGCAGCGTGAACGGACAGGGGGGAACTGAAAAACTGTTTTTT.

The chain uses TRBV7-2 and TRBJ2-1; 12 nucleotides match TRBD2. The CDR3 is 15 residues long. J gave up 10 bases and V 1 base, and 5 bases lay outside the gene matches. Germline CDR1 SGHTA, CDR2 FQGNSA. CDR3 sequence (DNA): TGTGCCAGCAGCTTAGAGGGGACTAGCGGGCCCGAGCAGTTCTTC. Translating gives CASSLEGTSGPEQFF.

The genes are TRBV6-5 and TRBJ2-1, with 7 positions matching TRBD2. V trimming: 5 bases; J trimming: 6 bases; junction bases outside the gene matches: 4. Looked up from germline, CDR1 is MNHEY and CDR2 is SVGAGI. The CDR3 spans 13 residues. CDR3 nucleotide sequence: TGTGCCAGCAGTCGTCCGGGAGGCAATGAGCAGTTCTTC. Protein: CASSRPGGNEQFF.

This chain uses TRBV28 with TRBJ1-5; possibly TRBD1 for D (6 bases). Germline V CDR1 and CDR2: MDHEN, SYDVKM. The CDR3 loop spans 17 amino acids. The V gene lost 3 bases and the J gene lost 1 base, with 16 bases spanning the gap. CDR3 sequence reads: CASSFPMTGPSNQPQHF. CDR3 DNA sequence: TGTGCCAGCAGTTTTCCCATGACAGGCCCGAGCAATCAGCCCCAGCATTTT. Combining the CDR3 with reference TRBV28 and TRBJ1-5 gives the whole variable domain DVKVTQSSRYLVKRTGEKVFLECVQDMDHENMFWYRQDPGLGLRLIYFSYDVKMKEKGDIPEGYSVSREKKERFSLILESASTNQTSMYLCASSFPMTGPSNQPQHFGDGTRLSIL.

The chain recombines TRBV5-1 with TRBJ1-1; 10 nucleotides match TRBD1. The CDR3 consists of 14 residues. From germline, CDR1 is SGHRS and CDR2 YFSETQ. With V trimmed by 4 bases and J by 4 bases, 4 bases remained unmatched. The CDR3 protein is CASSSGQGGTEAFF. Written as DNA, the CDR3 is TGCGCCAGCAGCAGCGGACAGGGGGGCACTGAAGCTTTCTTT. Filled out from reference TRBV5-1 and TRBJ1-1, the complete variable domain reads KAGVTQTPRYLIKTRGQQVTLSCSPISGHRSVSWYQQTPGQGLQFLFEYFSETQRNKGNFPGRFSGRQFSNSRSEMNVSTLELGDSALYLCASSSGQGGTEAFFGQGTRLTVV.

The genes are TRBV10-3 and TRBJ2-3, with TRBD2 identical over 7 bases. Trimming removed 10 bases from V and 3 bases from J; junction bases left unmatched: 10. CDR3 length equals 14 residues. The germline V gene has CDR1 ENHRY and CDR2 SYGVKD. The CDR3 protein is CATSSEGGTDTQYF. CDR3 in DNA: TGTGCCACGTCCTCCGAGGGAGGGACAGATACGCAGTATTTT.

This chain links TRBV28 with TRBJ2-5; TRBD1 matches at 7 bases. This CDR3 is built from 14 residues. Germline trimming cut 4 bases from V and 5 bases from J; bases unmatched to any gene: 7. The germline gives CDR1 MDHEN, CDR2 SYDVKM. Written as DNA, the CDR3 is TGTGCCAGCAGTTCCCGACAGGGTGGGGAGACCCAGTACTTC. It encodes CASSSRQGGETQYF.

J is TRBJ2-1 and V is TRBV28, with a possible D match to TRBD1 (6 bases). Germline V lookup: CDR1 MDHEN, CDR2 SYDVKM. This CDR3 spans 18 amino acids. Trimming took 4 bases from V and 4 from J, leaving 23 bases between them. The CDR3 protein is CASSSLTFRGPSYNEQFF. The CDR3 nucleotides read TGTGCCAGCAGTTCTCTAACCTTCAGGGGCCCCTCTTACAATGAGCAGTTCTTC.

The rearrangement joins TRBV10-3 to TRBJ2-5, with 15 bases that match TRBD2. The CDR3 extends over 16 amino acids. Germline V gene sequence: CDR1 ENHRY, CDR2 SYGVKD. V shed 7 bases, J shed 4 bases, and the junction held 7 bases outside the gene matches. CDR3 amino acids: CAIMNRTSGRGETQYF. In nucleotides, the CDR3 is TGTGCCATCATGAACCGGACTAGCGGGAGGGGAGAGACCCAGTACTTC.

The V and J genes are TRBV1 and TRBJ2-1; the table's D call, TRBD2, was not checked against the DNA. TRBV1 corresponds to a pseudogene. This CDR3 has 17 amino acids. CDR3 coding DNA: TGCACCAGCAGCCAAGGTGCGACTAGGTTTGGAACGATTGAGCAGTTCTTC. Its translation: CTSSQGATRFGTIEQFF.

Only one count was recorded for this clone. The chain carries TRBV6-5 and TRBJ2-1, with 7 nucleotides matching TRBD2. The V segment lost 7 bases and the J segment 8 bases; nucleotides outside the gene matches: 14. CDR1 is MNHEY, CDR2 SVGAGI, per germline. CDR3 length: 15 residues. The DNA for the CDR3 is TGTGCCAGCACCCGCGGGAGCCCCTCTCGGGATGAGCAGTTCTTC. This encodes CASTRGSPSRDEQFF.

V and J are TRBV6-5 and TRBJ2-7; 10 bases are shared with TRBD1. V lost 4 bases and J lost 3; bases outside the gene matches: 6. Germline V gene data show CDR1 as MNHEY and CDR2 as SVGAGI. The CDR3 extends over 15 amino acids. The CDR3 protein is CASSSPGQGSYEQYF. CDR3 coding DNA: TGTGCCAGCAGTTCTCCGGGACAGGGGAGCTACGAGCAGTACTTC.

The chain combines TRBV7-9 with TRBJ2-3; D ambiguous. The ends were cut back, 1 base at V and 1 base at J, with 6 bases in the middle. The germline V gene encodes CDR1 SEHNR and CDR2 FQNEAQ (reference sequence). This CDR3 region has 14 residues. The CDR3 loop is CASSLEPGTDTQYF. CDR3 in DNA: TGTGCCAGCAGCTTAGAACCGGGCACAGATACGCAGTATTTT.

This chain links TRBV7-2 with TRBJ2-7; D gene uncertain. This CDR3 spans 14 amino acids. The ends were cut back, 2 bases at V and 3 bases at J, with 11 bases in the middle. Germline V gene lookup returns CDR1 SGHTA and CDR2 FQGNSA. The CDR3 is CASSLMGPNYEQYF. In nucleotides, the CDR3 is TGTGCCAGCAGCTTAATGGGCCCGAACTACGAGCAGTACTTC.

The J gene is TRBJ2-3, the V gene TRBV19, with 10 bases identical to TRBD1. Germline CDR1 reads LNHDA; CDR2 reads SQIVND (reference sequence). This CDR3 has 16 amino acids. V lost 5 bases to trimming and J lost 4 bases; unmatched junction nucleotides: 9. The CDR3 coding sequence is TGTGCCAGTAGTGCCGACAGGGGGCAGATCGCAGATACGCAGTATTTT. Protein: CASSADRGQIADTQYF.

The CDR3 DNA reads TGTGCCAGCAGCGACGTTATTAGCGGGAGTGGCCACAATGAGCAGTTCTTC. Amino acids: CASSDVISGSGHNEQFF. The V and J genes are TRBV5-6 and TRBJ2-1; 9 bases agree with TRBD2. The CDR3 spans 17 residues. In germline, CDR1 is SGHDT, CDR2 YYEEEE. V lost 4 bases, J lost 5 bases, and 13 bases stayed unmatched. Looking up the rest from reference TRBV5-6 and TRBJ2-1 gives the full variable domain: DAGVTQSPTHLIKTRGQQVTLRCSPKSGHDTVSWYQQALGQGPQFIFQYYEEEERQRGNFPDRFSGHQFPNYSSELNVNALLLGDSALYLCASSDVISGSGHNEQFFGPGTRLTVL.

V usage is TRBV27 and J usage is TRBJ2-3; 7 nucleotides match TRBD2. Germline CDR1 is MNHEY and CDR2 is SMNVEV (reference sequence). The CDR3 is 17 residues long. The ends lost 5 bases at V and 3 bases at J; junction bases unmatched: 14. This chain's CDR3 is CASSPHGEGGHTDTQYF. DNA of the CDR3: TGTGCCAGCAGTCCCCACGGCGAGGGAGGGCATACAGATACGCAGTATTTT.